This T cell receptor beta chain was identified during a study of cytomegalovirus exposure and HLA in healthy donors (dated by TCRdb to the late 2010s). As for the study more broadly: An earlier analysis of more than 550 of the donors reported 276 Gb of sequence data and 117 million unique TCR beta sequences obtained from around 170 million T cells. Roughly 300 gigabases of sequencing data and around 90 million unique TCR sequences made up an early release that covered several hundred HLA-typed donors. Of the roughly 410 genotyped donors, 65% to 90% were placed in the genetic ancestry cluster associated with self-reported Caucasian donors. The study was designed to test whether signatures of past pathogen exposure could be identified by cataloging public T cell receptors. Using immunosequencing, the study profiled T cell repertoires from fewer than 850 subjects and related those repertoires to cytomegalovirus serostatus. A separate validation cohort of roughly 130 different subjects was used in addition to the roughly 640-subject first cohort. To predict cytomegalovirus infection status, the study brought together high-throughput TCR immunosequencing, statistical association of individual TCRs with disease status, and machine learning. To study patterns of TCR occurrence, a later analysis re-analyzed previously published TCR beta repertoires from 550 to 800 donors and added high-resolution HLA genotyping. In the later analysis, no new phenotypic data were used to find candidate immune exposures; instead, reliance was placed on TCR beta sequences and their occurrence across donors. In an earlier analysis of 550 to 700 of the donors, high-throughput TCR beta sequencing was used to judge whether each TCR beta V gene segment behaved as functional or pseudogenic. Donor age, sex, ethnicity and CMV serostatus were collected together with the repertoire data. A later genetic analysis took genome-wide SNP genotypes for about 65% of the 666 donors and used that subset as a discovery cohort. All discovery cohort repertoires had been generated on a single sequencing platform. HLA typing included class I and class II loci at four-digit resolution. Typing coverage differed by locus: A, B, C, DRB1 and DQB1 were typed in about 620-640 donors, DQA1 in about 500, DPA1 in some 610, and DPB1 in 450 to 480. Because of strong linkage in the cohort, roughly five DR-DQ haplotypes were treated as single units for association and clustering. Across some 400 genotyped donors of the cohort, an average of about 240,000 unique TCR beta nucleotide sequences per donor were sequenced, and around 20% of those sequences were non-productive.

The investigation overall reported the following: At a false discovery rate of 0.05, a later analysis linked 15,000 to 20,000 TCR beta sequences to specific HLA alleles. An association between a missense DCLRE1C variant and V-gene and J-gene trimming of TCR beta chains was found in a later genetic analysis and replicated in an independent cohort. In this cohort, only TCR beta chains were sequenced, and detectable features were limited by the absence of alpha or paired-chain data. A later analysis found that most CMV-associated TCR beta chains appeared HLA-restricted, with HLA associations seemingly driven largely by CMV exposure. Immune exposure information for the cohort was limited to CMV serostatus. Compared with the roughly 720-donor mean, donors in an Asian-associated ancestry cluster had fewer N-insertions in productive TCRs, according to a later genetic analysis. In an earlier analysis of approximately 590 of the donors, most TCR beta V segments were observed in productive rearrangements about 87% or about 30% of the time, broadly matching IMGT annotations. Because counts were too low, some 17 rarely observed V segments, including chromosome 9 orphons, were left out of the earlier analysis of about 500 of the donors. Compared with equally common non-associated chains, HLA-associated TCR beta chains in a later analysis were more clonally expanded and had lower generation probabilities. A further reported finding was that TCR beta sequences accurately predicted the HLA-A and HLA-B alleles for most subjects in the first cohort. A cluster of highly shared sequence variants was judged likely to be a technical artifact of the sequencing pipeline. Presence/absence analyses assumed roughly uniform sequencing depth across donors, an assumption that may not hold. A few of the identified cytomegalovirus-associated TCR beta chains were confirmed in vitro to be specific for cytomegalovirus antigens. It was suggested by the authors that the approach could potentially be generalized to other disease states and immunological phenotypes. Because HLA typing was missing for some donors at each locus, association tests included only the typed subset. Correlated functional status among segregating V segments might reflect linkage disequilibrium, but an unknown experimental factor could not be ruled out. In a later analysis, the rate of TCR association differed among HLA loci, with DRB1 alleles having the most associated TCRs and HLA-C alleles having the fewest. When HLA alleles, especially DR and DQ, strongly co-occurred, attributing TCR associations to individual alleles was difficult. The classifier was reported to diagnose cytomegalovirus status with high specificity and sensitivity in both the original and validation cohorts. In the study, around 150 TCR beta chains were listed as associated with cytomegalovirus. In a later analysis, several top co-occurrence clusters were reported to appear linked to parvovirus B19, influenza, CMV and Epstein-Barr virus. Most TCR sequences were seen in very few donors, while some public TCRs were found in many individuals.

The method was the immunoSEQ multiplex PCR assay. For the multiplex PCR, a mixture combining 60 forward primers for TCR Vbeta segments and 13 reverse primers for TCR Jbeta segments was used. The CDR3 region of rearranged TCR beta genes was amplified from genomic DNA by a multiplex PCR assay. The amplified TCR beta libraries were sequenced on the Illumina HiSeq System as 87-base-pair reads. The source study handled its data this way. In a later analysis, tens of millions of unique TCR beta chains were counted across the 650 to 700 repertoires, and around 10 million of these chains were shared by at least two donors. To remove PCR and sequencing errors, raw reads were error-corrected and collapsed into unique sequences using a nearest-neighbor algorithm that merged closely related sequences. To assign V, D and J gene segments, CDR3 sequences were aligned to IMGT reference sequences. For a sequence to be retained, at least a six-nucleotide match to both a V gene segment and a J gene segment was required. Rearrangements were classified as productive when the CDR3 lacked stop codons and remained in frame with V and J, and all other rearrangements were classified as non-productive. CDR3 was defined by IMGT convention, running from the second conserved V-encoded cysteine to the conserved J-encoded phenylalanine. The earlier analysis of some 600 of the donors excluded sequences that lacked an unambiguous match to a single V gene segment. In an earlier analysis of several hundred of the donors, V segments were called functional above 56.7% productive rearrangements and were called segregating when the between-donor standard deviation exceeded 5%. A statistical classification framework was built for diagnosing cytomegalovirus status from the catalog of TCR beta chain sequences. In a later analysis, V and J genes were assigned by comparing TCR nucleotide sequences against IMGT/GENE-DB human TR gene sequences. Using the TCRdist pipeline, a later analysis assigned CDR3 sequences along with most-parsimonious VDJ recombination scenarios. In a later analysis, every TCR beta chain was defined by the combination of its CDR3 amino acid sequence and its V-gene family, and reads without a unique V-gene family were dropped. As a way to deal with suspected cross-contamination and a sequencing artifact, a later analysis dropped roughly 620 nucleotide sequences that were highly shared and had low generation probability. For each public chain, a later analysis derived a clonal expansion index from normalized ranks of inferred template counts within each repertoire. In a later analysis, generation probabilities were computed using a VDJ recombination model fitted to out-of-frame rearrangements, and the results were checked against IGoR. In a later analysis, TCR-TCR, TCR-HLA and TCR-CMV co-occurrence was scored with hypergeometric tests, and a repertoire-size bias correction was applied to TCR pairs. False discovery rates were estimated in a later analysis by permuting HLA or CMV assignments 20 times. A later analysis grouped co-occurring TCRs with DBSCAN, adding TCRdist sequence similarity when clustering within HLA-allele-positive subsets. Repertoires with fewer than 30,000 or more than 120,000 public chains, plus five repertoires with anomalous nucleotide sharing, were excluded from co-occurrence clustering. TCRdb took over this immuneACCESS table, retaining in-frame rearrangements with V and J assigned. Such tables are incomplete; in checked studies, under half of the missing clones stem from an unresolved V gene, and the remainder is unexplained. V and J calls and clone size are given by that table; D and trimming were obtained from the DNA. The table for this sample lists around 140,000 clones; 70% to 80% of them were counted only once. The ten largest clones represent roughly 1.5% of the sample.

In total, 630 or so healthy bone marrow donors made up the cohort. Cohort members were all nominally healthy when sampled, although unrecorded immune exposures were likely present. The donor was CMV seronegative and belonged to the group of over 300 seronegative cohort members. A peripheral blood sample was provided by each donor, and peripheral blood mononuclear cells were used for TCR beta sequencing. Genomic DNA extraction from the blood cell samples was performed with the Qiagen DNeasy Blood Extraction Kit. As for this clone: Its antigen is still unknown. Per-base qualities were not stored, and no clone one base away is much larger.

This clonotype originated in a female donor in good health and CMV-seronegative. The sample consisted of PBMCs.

This receptor has the CDR3 CASRPTSGRTGELFF. The DNA sequence is TGTGCCAGCAGGCCGACTAGCGGGAGGACCGGGGAGCTGTTTTTT. This receptor chain uses TRBV7-6 and TRBJ2-2, and 13 junctional nucleotides match TRBD2. The CDR3 runs 15 amino acids, cysteine and phenylalanine included. Just the 45-base CDR3 DNA is kept, in frame starting at base 1. V is cut back by 6 bases and J by 5 bases, with 3 bases in the junction unmatched. CDR1 SGHVS and CDR2 FNYEAQ are derived from the germline V gene.